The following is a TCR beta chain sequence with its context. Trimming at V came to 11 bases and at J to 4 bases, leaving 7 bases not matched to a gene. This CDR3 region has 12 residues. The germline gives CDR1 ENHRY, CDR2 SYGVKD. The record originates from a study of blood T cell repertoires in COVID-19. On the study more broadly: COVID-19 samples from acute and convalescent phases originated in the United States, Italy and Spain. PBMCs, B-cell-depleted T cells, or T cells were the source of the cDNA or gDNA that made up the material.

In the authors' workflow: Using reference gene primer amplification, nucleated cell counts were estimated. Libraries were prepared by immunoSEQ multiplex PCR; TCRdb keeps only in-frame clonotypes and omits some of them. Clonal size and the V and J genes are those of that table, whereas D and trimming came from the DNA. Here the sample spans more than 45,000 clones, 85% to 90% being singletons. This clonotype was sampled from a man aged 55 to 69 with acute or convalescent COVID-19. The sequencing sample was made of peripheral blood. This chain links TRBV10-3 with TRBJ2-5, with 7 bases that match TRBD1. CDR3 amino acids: CASGDSLETQYF. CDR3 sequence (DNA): TGTGCCTCCGGGGACAGTCTAGAGACCCAGTACTTC.